This entry lists 30 T cell receptor beta chains sequenced from one sample in a study of patients and donors after allogeneic stem cell transplantation. TCRdb used MiXCR to reprocess the RT-PCR reads, holding one entry per CDR3 protein. The sample shows hundreds of thousands of distinct CDR3 sequences, 16% of them seen only once. The sample comprised blood, either unsorted or a sorted T cell fraction (not recorded which). These receptors were collected from a human donor who was either an allogeneic HSCT recipient or a stem cell or donor lymphocyte infusion donor (not recorded which). It is not recorded whose cells these are; they may come from a transplant donor.

This clonotype was seen many times. The rearrangement joins TRBV6-1 to TRBJ2-1, with D hard to call. V was pared by 6 bases and J by 2 bases, with 11 bases between. Germline CDR1 is MNHNS and CDR2 is SASEGT. The CDR3 loop spans 14 amino acids. The CDR3 DNA sequence: TGTGCCAGCAGACCCCTAGGCCCCTACAATGAGCAGTTCTTC. It translates to CASRPLGPYNEQFF.

The gene calls are TRBV21-1 and TRBJ2-1; the DNA was not compared with TRBD1, the D call given in the table. TRBV21-1 is flagged as a pseudogene. The CDR3 spans 15 residues. The CDR3 sequence is CASSKEGGGDNEQFF. The CDR3 DNA sequence: TGTGCCAGCAGCAAAGAGGGCGGGGGCGACAATGAGCAGTTCTTC.

This chain connects TRBV20-1 to TRBJ2-2; 7 bases match TRBD2. This CDR3 comprises 14 residues. After removal of 3 bases from V and 6 bases from J, the junction contained 7 bases not matched to a gene. The germline V gene has CDR1 DFQATT and CDR2 SNEGSKA (reference sequence). The CDR3 protein is CSASLGTISGELFF. CDR3 in DNA: TGCAGTGCTAGTTTAGGGACTATATCCGGGGAGCTGTTTTTT.

This clonotype was seen more than once but under ten times. The rearrangement links TRBV12-3 or TRBV12-4 to TRBJ1-6, with D possibly matching TRBD1 (6 bases). This CDR3 is built from 17 residues. Trimming took 4 bases from V and 7 from J, leaving 20 bases between them. The CDR3 sequence is CASSSPQGHRPNSPLHF. The CDR3 DNA reads TGTGCCAGCAGTTCTCCACAGGGTCACAGGCCGAATTCACCCCTCCACTTT.

This clonotype was seen more than once but under ten times. The V gene is TRBV5-1, the J gene TRBJ2-5; 10 bases agree with TRBD2. Germline-derived CDR1 and CDR2 are SGHRS and YFSETQ. CDR3 length equals 15 residues. Trimming removed 5 bases from V and 5 bases from J; junction bases left unmatched: 9. The CDR3 spells CASRGLASTRETQYF. The CDR3 DNA sequence: TGCGCCAGCAGGGGACTAGCGTCGACGCGGGAGACCCAGTACTTC.

This clonotype appeared many times. This chain links TRBV5-1 with TRBJ1-1, with D perhaps matching TRBD1 (6 bases). Germline V gives CDR1 SGHRS, CDR2 YFSETQ. The CDR3 loop spans 17 amino acids. V was pared by 0 bases and J by 0 bases, with 15 bases between. The CDR3 DNA reads TGCGCCAGCAGCTTGGTGTCGGGGACACGGATGAACACTGAAGCTTTCTTT. Its protein product is CASSLVSGTRMNTEAFF. Based on the CDR3 plus reference TRBV5-1 and TRBJ1-1, the full variable domain is KAGVTQTPRYLIKTRGQQVTLSCSPISGHRSVSWYQQTPGQGLQFLFEYFSETQRNKGNFPGRFSGRQFSNSRSEMNVSTLELGDSALYLCASSLVSGTRMNTEAFFGQGTRLTVV.

This sequence joins TRBV5-1 and TRBJ2-7, with TRBD2 matching 10 bases. CDR3 length: 18 residues. Trimming cost V 7 bases and J 2 bases; bases outside gene matches: 18. The germline gives CDR1 SGHRS, CDR2 YFSETQ. The CDR3 nucleotides are TGCGCCAGCCGGCTACCGGGACTAGCGCAACCGAACGCCTACGAGCAGTACTTC. Translating gives CASRLPGLAQPNAYEQYF.

This clonotype was seen more than once but under ten times. The chain carries TRBV30 and TRBJ1-1, with D maybe TRBD1 (5 bases). The germline V and J ends were trimmed by 2 bases and 11 bases, with 12 bases remaining between them. Germline lookup yields CDR1 GTSNPN and CDR2 SVGIG (reference sequence). The CDR3 has 11 residues. The CDR3 coding sequence is TGTGCCTGGAGTCTGGCAGGGACGGCTTTCTTT. Amino acid sequence: CAWSLAGTAFF.

Only a few counts were recorded for this clonotype. The V gene is TRBV12-3 or TRBV12-4, the J gene TRBJ2-7, with 9 bases matching TRBD1. The CDR3 is 15 residues long. The V segment lost 6 bases and the J segment 1 base; nucleotides outside the gene matches: 7. The CDR3 sequence is CASRGATGGSYEQYF. Here the CDR3 DNA reads TGTGCCAGCAGAGGGGCGACAGGGGGGTCCTACGAGCAGTACTTC.

The chain joins TRBV29-1 to TRBJ2-1; 15 positions agree with TRBD2. Trimming removed 4 bases from V and 9 bases from J; junction bases left unmatched: 7. Per germline, CDR1 SQVTM and CDR2 ANQGSEA. This CDR3 contains 15 residues. The CDR3 region has the DNA TGCAGCGTTGGGGCGACGGGACTAGCGGGAGGTGAGCAGTTCTTC. Translation: CSVGATGLAGGEQFF.

In its sample, this clonotype was seen a few times. The gene calls are TRBV7-6 and TRBJ2-5; no reliable D call. The CDR3 runs to 18 residues. Trimming left V 2 bases short and J 4 bases short, with 23 bases between. The germline CDR1 and CDR2 sequences are SGHVS and FNYEAQ. For the CDR3, the DNA is TGTGCCAGCAGCTTAAGTCTTCTAAAGCGTGGCGCAGGAGAGACCCAGTACTTC. This encodes CASSLSLLKRGAGETQYF.

The chain couples TRBV6-1 to TRBJ2-5; 12 bases agree with TRBD2. Germline V gene lookup returns CDR1 MNHNS and CDR2 SASEGT. V trimming: 6 bases; J trimming: 7 bases; junction bases outside the gene matches: 9. This CDR3 spans 15 amino acids. CDR3 nucleotide sequence: TGTGCCAGCAGAGAGGGACTAGCGGGTGCCGGGACCCAGTACTTC. Translation: CASREGLAGAGTQYF.

This clonotype has only a few counts. The chain combines TRBV4-1 with TRBJ2-3; tentative D call: TRBD2 (5 bases). Trimming removed 4 bases from V and 2 bases from J, with 16 bases in between. This CDR3 is built from 16 residues. Germline-derived CDR1 and CDR2 are MGHRA and YSYEKL. The CDR3 here is CASSPVASRLTDTQYF. The CDR3 coding sequence is TGCGCCAGCAGCCCCGTCGCTAGCAGGCTCACAGATACGCAGTATTTT.

This clonotype appeared a few times. The chain recombines TRBV12-3 or TRBV12-4 with TRBJ2-7; 8 bases are a match to TRBD1. The CDR3 runs 14 residues. The V segment lost 6 bases and the J segment 2 bases; nucleotides outside the gene matches: 6. The CDR3 protein is CASSRDRFPYEQYF. CDR3 sequence (DNA): TGTGCCAGCAGCCGGGACAGGTTCCCCTACGAGCAGTACTTC.

Only a few counts were recorded for this clonotype. This rearrangement joins TRBV12-3 or TRBV12-4 to TRBJ2-2; D ambiguous. The CDR3 consists of 11 residues. V lost 7 bases, J lost 6 bases, and 6 bases lay in between. CDR3 in DNA: TGTGCCAGCACCACACCCGGGGAGCTGTTTTTT. Encoded protein: CASTTPGELFF.

The chain has TRBV11-1 and TRBJ1-6; 9 nucleotides match TRBD1. J lost 9 bases, V lost 3 bases, and 18 bases had no gene match. The germline gives CDR1 SGHAT, CDR2 FQDESV (reference sequence). The CDR3 consists of 19 residues. This CDR3 is CASSLKPGQGQGRGSPLHF. DNA for the CDR3: TGTGCCAGCAGCTTGAAGCCGGGACAGGGACAGGGAAGAGGTTCACCCCTCCACTTT.

The genes are TRBV7-9 and TRBJ1-2; D gene ambiguous. Germline CDR1 and CDR2: SEHNR and FQNEAQ (reference sequence). The CDR3 has 12 amino acids. Trimming took off 2 bases at V and 5 bases at J, with 6 bases between the two ends. CDR3 in DNA: TGTGCCAGCAGCTTAATAGAATATGGCTACACCTTC. Its translation is CASSLIEYGYTF.

This clonotype was seen a few times. The chain combines TRBV10-3 with TRBJ1-1; a weak D match, TRBD1 (5 bases). The V and J ends lost 8 bases and 1 base respectively, with 11 bases between them. This CDR3 is built from 13 residues. The germline CDR1 and CDR2 sequences are ENHRY and SYGVKD. CDR3 sequence reads: CAIGQGGNTEAFF. CDR3 nucleotide sequence: TGTGCCATCGGCCAGGGTGGGAACACTGAAGCTTTCTTT.

The chain joins TRBV12-5 to TRBJ2-7; D gene ambiguous. Trimming took off 6 bases at V and 4 bases at J, with 10 bases between the two ends. Germline values: CDR1 LGHNT, CDR2 FRNRAP. The CDR3 has 12 residues. CDR3 DNA: TGTGCTAGTGGCACCGTTGTGTACGAGCAGTACTTC. Translation gives CASGTVVYEQYF.

This clonotype was detected ten times or more. This rearrangement joins TRBV5-1 to TRBJ2-3, with TRBD1 identical over 10 bases. V lost 4 bases and J lost 3; bases outside the gene matches: 8. This CDR3 contains 16 residues. Germline-derived CDR1 and CDR2 are SGHRS and YFSETQ. CDR3 nucleotide sequence: TGCGCCAGCAGCCAAAAGGGACAGGGGATGACAGATACGCAGTATTTT. Protein sequence: CASSQKGQGMTDTQYF.

This clonotype came up a few times. The gene calls are TRBV5-1 and TRBJ2-7; 7 bases match TRBD1. Germline V gives CDR1 SGHRS, CDR2 YFSETQ. The CDR3 has 14 amino acids. J lost 5 bases, V lost 0 bases, and 5 bases had no gene match. The CDR3 loop is CASSLAGQNHEQYF. The DNA of the CDR3 is TGCGCCAGCAGCTTGGCGGGACAGAACCACGAGCAGTACTTC.

This clonotype was detected a few times. J is TRBJ2-7 and V is TRBV19, with 8 positions matching TRBD1. The CDR3 extends over 15 amino acids. The junction had 6 bases not matched to a gene; V was cut back by 5 bases and J by 0 bases. Per the germline V gene, CDR1 is LNHDA and CDR2 is SQIVND (reference sequence). The CDR3 loop is CASSYGQGRSYEQYF. In DNA form, the CDR3 reads TGTGCCAGTAGTTATGGACAGGGCCGCTCCTACGAGCAGTACTTC.

The chain is built from TRBV5-6 and TRBJ2-5; 9 nucleotides match TRBD1. The length of the CDR3 is 14 residues. J lost 7 bases, V lost 4 bases, and 8 bases had no gene match. Germline values: CDR1 SGHDT, CDR2 YYEEEE. DNA for the CDR3: TGTGCCAGCAGCCCGGACAGGGGCTATGGGACCCAGTACTTC. Protein: CASSPDRGYGTQYF.

This clonotype was detected only a few times. One junction end disagrees with the germline gene, perhaps due to a read error. The chain employs TRBV5-1 and TRBJ1-2, with 9 bases fitting TRBD1. This CDR3 has 15 residues. Germline loops: CDR1 SGHRS, CDR2 YFSETQ. The CDR3 here is CASRLDRGRFYGYTF. CDR3 nucleotides: TGCGCCAGCAGATTGGACAGGGGCCGTTTCTATGGCTACACCTTC.

This clonotype turned up a few times. Just one base apart from a much larger clone, this may be a read error. The rearrangement joins TRBV6-1 to TRBJ1-1; TRBD1 agrees at 8 bases. Per the germline V gene, CDR1 is MNHNS and CDR2 is SASEGT. V was clipped by 6 bases and J by 1 base; unmatched bases: 4. This CDR3 comprises 14 residues. The CDR3 coding sequence is TGTGCCAGCAGCCGAGGACAGGGGAACACTGAAGCTTTCTTT. This gives the protein CASSRGQGNTEAFF.

This clonotype came up many times. The rearrangement uses TRBV12-3 or TRBV12-4 and TRBJ2-7; tentative D call: TRBD2 (5 bases). Trimming took 2 bases from V and 3 from J, leaving 5 bases between them. CDR3 length equals 12 residues. For the CDR3, the DNA is TGTGCCAGCAGTTTACGGGGCTACGAGCAGTACTTC. This encodes CASSLRGYEQYF.

The chain joins TRBV4-3 to TRBJ2-1, with D possibly called TRBD1 or TRBD2 (5 bases each). V was clipped by 0 bases and J by 6 bases, with 18 bases between them. CDR3 length equals 17 residues. Looked up from germline, CDR1 is LGHNA and CDR2 is YSLEER. The CDR3 reads CASSQDRDQGRGNEQFF. CDR3 nucleotides: TGCGCCAGCAGCCAAGATAGGGACCAGGGCAGAGGCAATGAGCAGTTCTTC.

This clonotype was seen at least ten times. The chain uses TRBV18 and TRBJ2-3; no reliable D call. Germline V CDR1 and CDR2: KGHSH, LQKENI. The length of the CDR3 is 13 residues. V was clipped by 3 bases and J by 0 bases, with 4 bases between them. CDR3 amino acids: CASSPASTDTQYF. The DNA for the CDR3 is TGTGCCAGCTCACCGGCTAGCACAGATACGCAGTATTTT.

This clonotype was seen a few times. V gene TRBV4-1 combines with J gene TRBJ1-2; the match to TRBD1 covers 9 bases. Per germline, CDR1 MGHRA and CDR2 YSYEKL. The V gene end was trimmed by 4 bases and the J gene end by 3 bases; junction bases not matched to a gene: 15. The CDR3 is 18 amino acids. The CDR3 DNA reads as TGCGCCAGCAGCCGAGTACCTCCGGGACAGGGACGCTACTATGGCTACACCTTC. This sequence encodes CASSRVPPGQGRYYGYTF.

At least ten counts were recorded for this clonotype. The CDR3 region is CASSQGLAGTKTGELFF. DNA of the CDR3: TGTGCCAGCAGCCAAGGACTAGCGGGAACAAAGACCGGGGAGCTGTTTTTT. The chain combines TRBV4-2 with TRBJ2-2; 11 bases map to TRBD2. Per the germline V gene, CDR1 is LGHNA and CDR2 is YNFKEQ. The CDR3 is made up of 17 amino acids. V dropped 1 base and J dropped 5; count of bases not matched to a gene: 6.